A single sample is the source of the 2 T cell receptor beta chains below, sequenced in a study of cytomegalovirus exposure and HLA in healthy donors. 13 Jbeta primers and 60 Vbeta primers were used for the PCR. Some clones are missing from TCRdb's copy, which holds only in-frame ones; the method was immunoSEQ multiplex PCR. The data contain 92,000 or so clones, 55% to 70% of them singletons. The sample was PBMCs. These receptors all come from a woman between 45 and 60 years old in good health and CMV-seropositive.

The chain employs TRBV5-3 and TRBJ2-2; 7 bases line up with TRBD1. TRBV5-3 is classed as an ORF, of uncertain function. Trimming took 1 base from V and 0 from J; bases not matched to a gene: 9. The CDR3 totals 18 residues. CDR3 sequence: CARSLMCQGEPNTGELFF. The CDR3 nucleotides are TGTGCCAGAAGCTTGATGTGTCAGGGGGAACCGAACACCGGGGAGCTGTTTTTT.

This clone was counted only a few times. This chain links TRBV5-6 with TRBJ1-2; no definite D call. Looked up from germline, CDR1 is SGHDT and CDR2 is YYEEEE. The CDR3 has 13 amino acids. V lost 5 bases and J lost 5, with 13 bases in between. The CDR3 region has the DNA TGTGCCAGCAGACCTGAGAGGCGGTATGGCTACACCTTC. It is translated as CASRPERRYGYTF.